This T cell receptor beta chain was captured by sequencing in a study of cytotoxic CD8 clonotypes in ibrutinib-treated CLL. The V gene's germline CDR1 is MGHRA and CDR2 YSYEKL. The V and J ends lost 1 base and 1 base, in that order; junction bases with no gene match: 1. CDR3 length: 15 residues. Clones were read by immunoSEQ multiplex PCR, and TCRdb kept only the in-frame ones, dropping some. The top ten hold roughly 6.8% of the sample, which has approximately 340,000 clones, roughly two thirds seen once. The TCR sequence derives from a human donor with chronic lymphocytic leukemia. The sequenced sample was PBMCs, obtained after 36 months of ibrutinib treatment. J is TRBJ2-1 and V is TRBV4-1; 7 nucleotides agree with TRBD1. The CDR3 region is CASSQGQGSYNEQFF. Written as DNA, the CDR3 is TGCGCCAGCAGCCAAGGACAGGGTTCCTACAATGAGCAGTTCTTC.